This T cell receptor (beta chain) was captured by sequencing in a study of blood T cell repertoires in COVID-19. The wider study: Some COVID-19 samples were acute and others convalescent; all came from the United States, Italy and Spain. From T cells, B-cell-depleted T cells, or PBMCs came the material, which was cDNA or gDNA.

Seattle enrolled patients during active infection and tracked them longitudinally. The authors' processing: Using reference gene primer amplification, nucleated cell counts were estimated. Measured with immunoSEQ multiplex PCR; TCRdb has only the in-frame clones, and not every one. The DNA was the basis for D and trimming; V, J and clone size are from that table. Among about 180,000 clones listed, around 83% were seen once. This receptor was obtained from a woman aged 70-85 years with COVID-19, enrolled during active disease. Sequencing input: peripheral blood.

Written as DNA, the CDR3 is TGTGCCAGCAGCACCAGACAGGGGTACTATGGCTACACCTTC. Translated, it gives CASSTRQGYYGYTF. V is TRBV7-2 and J is TRBJ1-2; TRBD1 matches 8 bases. The CDR3 loop spans 14 amino acids. V was clipped by 5 bases and J by 3 bases; unmatched bases: 5. The germline CDR1 and CDR2 sequences are SGHTA and FQGNSA.